The entry that follows covers one T cell receptor (beta chain) sequence. The data derive from a study of cytomegalovirus exposure and HLA in healthy donors. About the research overall: Most donors, roughly 84% of roughly 400 genotyped, fell in the Caucasian-associated ancestry cluster.

Both 60 Vbeta primers and 13 Jbeta primers went into the PCR. Using immunoSEQ multiplex PCR, the repertoire was profiled, and TCRdb retains in-frame clones only, with some absent. Seen here are about 130,000 clones, 70% to 80% observed once, and the top ten hold less than 3.5%. This CDR3 is built from 14 residues. CDR1 and CDR2 (germline): SQVTM, ANQGSEA. V dropped 7 bases and J dropped 6; count of bases not matched to a gene: 10. This clonotype was obtained from a human donor in good health. The rearrangement links TRBV29-1 to TRBJ2-3, with TRBD2 matching over 10 bases. The sequenced sample was PBMCs. The CDR3, as DNA: TGCAGCGCCAGGGGGACTAGCGCGACGGATACGCAGTATTTT. Translating it yields CSARGTSATDTQYF.